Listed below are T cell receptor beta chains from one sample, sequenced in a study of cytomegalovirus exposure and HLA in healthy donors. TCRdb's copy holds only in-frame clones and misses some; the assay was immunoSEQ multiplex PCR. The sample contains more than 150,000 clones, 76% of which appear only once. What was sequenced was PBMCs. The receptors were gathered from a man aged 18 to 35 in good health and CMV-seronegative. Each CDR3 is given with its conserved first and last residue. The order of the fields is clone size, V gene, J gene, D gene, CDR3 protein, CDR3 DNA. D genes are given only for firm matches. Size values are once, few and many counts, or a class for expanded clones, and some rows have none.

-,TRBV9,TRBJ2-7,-,CASSGPQGSYEQYF,TGTGCCAGCAGCGGCCCACAGGGTTCCTACGAGCAGTACTTC
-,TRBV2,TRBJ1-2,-,CASSEQALHGYTF,TGTGCCAGCAGTGAGCAGGCTTTGCATGGCTACACCTTC
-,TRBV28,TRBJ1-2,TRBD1,CASSSSGTGTYGYTF,TGTGCCAGCAGTTCGTCCGGGACAGGGACCTATGGCTACACCTTC
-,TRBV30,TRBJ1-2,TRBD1,CAWSAEGDRGHYGYTF,TGTGCCTGGAGCGCTGAGGGAGACAGGGGGCACTATGGCTACACCTTC
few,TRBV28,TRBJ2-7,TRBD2,CASSSAAAGGSYEQYF,TGTGCCAGCAGTTCCGCCGCAGCGGGAGGTTCCTACGAGCAGTACTTC
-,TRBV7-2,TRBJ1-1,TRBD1,CASSLVGRGTEAFF,TGTGCCAGCAGCTTAGTTGGCAGGGGGACTGAAGCTTTCTTT
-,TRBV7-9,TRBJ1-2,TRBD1,CASSLPTGNYGYTF,TGTGCCAGCAGCTTACCGACAGGGAACTATGGCTACACCTTC
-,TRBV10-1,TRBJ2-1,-,CASRVRQFEQFF,TGCGCCAGCAGAGTGAGGCAGTTCGAGCAGTTCTTC
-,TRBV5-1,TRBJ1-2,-,CASSLAPPGVGYGYTF,TGCGCCAGCAGCTTGGCCCCCCCAGGGGTAGGCTATGGCTACACCTTC
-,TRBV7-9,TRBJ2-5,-,CASSHLQGREQETQYF,TGTGCCAGCAGCCACCTACAGGGAAGGGAACAAGAGACCCAGTACTTC
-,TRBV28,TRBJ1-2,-,CASSPIGPRGYGYTF,TGTGCCAGCAGTCCGATAGGGCCCCGGGGGTATGGCTACACCTTC
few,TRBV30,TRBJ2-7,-,CAWCNFRDNIYEQYF,TGTGCCTGGTGTAACTTCCGGGACAATATCTACGAGCAGTACTTC
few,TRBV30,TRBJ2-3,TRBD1,CAWSRDRVDTQYF,TGTGCCTGGTCCCGGGACAGGGTAGATACGCAGTATTTT
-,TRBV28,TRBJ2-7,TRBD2,CASTSTGGSGDYEQYF,TGTGCCAGCACTTCCACGGGAGGTAGCGGGGACTACGAGCAGTACTTC
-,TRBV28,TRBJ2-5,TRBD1,CASSPPDRAAQYF,TGTGCCAGCAGTCCCCCGGACAGGGCGGCCCAGTACTTC
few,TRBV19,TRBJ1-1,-,CASSLRDTGSPGNTEAFF,TGTGCCAGTAGTCTCCGGGACACCGGTTCACCAGGAAACACTGAAGCTTTCTTT
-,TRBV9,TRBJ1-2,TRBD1,CASSVAAQGDGYTF,TGTGCCAGCAGCGTAGCTGCACAGGGGGACGGCTACACCTTC
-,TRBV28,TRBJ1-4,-,CASSSPGGSTNEKLFF,TGTGCCAGCAGTTCTCCTGGAGGTTCAACTAATGAAAAACTGTTTTTT
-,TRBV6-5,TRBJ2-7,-,CASSYRTDGYEQYF,TGTGCCAGCAGTTATCGGACAGATGGGTACGAGCAGTACTTC
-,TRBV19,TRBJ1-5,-,CASRPQQGPSNQPQHF,TGTGCCAGCCGACCCCAACAGGGACCTAGCAATCAGCCCCAGCATTTT
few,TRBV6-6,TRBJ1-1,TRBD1,CASSYLTGATEAFF,TGTGCCAGCAGTTACTTGACAGGGGCCACTGAAGCTTTCTTT
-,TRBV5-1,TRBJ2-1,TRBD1,CASSDRGNEQFF,TGCGCCAGCAGCGACAGGGGGAATGAGCAGTTCTTC